A single sample gave rise to the 6 T cell receptor beta chains below, sequenced in a study of immune evolution from preneoplasia to lung adenocarcinoma. Some clones are missing from TCRdb's copy, which holds only in-frame ones; the method was immunoSEQ multiplex PCR. The table shows about 14,000 clones, with about 85% occurring only once. The sample taken for sequencing was FFPE lung adenocarcinoma in situ tissue. Receptors originate from a donor of 70 years or more with lung adenocarcinoma.

The rearrangement joins TRBV6-6 to TRBJ2-1, with D uncertain. CDR3 length: 16 residues. Trimming removed 6 bases from V and 0 bases from J, with 15 bases in between. Germline-derived CDR1 and CDR2 are MNHNY and SVGAGI (reference sequence). CDR3 residues: CASRYDMMSSYNEQFF. DNA of the CDR3: TGTGCCAGCAGATACGATATGATGAGCTCCTACAATGAGCAGTTCTTC.

The rearrangement joins TRBV6-5 to TRBJ1-1, with 10 positions matching TRBD1. This CDR3 is built from 15 residues. Germline CDR1 MNHEY, CDR2 SVGAGI. Trimming removed 3 bases from V and 6 bases from J; junction bases left unmatched: 7. The CDR3 region has the DNA TGTGCCAGCAGTTATGGGACAGGGGTCGTGGCTGAAGCTTTCTTT. It specifies CASSYGTGVVAEAFF.

The rearrangement links TRBV28 to TRBJ2-4; the D gene is possibly TRBD2 (5 bases). This CDR3 is 12 amino acids long. Germline V gene sequence: CDR1 MDHEN, CDR2 SYDVKM. Trimming took 8 bases from V and 0 from J, leaving 5 bases between them. CDR3 amino acids: CASGLAKNIQYF. DNA for the CDR3: TGTGCCAGCGGACTAGCCAAAAACATTCAGTACTTC.

The V gene is TRBV6-1, the J gene TRBJ2-7; D might be TRBD1 or TRBD2, each matching 5 bases. Germline V gives CDR1 MNHNS, CDR2 SASEGT. V was cut by 4 bases and J by 6 bases, with 13 bases left in between. CDR3 size: 13 residues. The CDR3 reads CASSVEERGEQYF. The CDR3 bases are TGTGCCAGCAGTGTCGAGGAGAGGGGCGAGCAGTACTTC.

J is TRBJ2-2 and V is TRBV11-2, with TRBD1 identical over 9 bases. Germline lookup yields CDR1 SGHAT and CDR2 FQNNGV. The ends lost 5 bases at V and 6 bases at J; junction bases unmatched: 10. The length of the CDR3 is 16 residues. The CDR3 region has the DNA TGTGCCAGCAGCGGGCGGTTGACAGGGGGATCCGGGGAGCTGTTTTTT. It yields the protein CASSGRLTGGSGELFF. Full variable domain (outside the CDR3, taken from reference TRBV11-2 and TRBJ2-2): EAGVAQSPRYKIIEKRQSVAFWCNPISGHATLYWYQQILGQGPKLLIQFQNNGVVDDSQLPKDRFSAERLKGVDSTLKIQPAKLEDSAVYLCASSGRLTGGSGELFFGEGSRLTVL.

This rearrangement joins TRBV7-2 to TRBJ2-5, with D unclear. V lost 0 bases to trimming and J lost 4 bases, with 6 bases between them. Germline CDR1 SGHTA, CDR2 FQGNSA. This CDR3 has 13 residues. The CDR3 nucleotides are TGTGCCAGCAGCTTAGCGCATAGAGAGACCCAGTACTTC. It encodes CASSLAHRETQYF.